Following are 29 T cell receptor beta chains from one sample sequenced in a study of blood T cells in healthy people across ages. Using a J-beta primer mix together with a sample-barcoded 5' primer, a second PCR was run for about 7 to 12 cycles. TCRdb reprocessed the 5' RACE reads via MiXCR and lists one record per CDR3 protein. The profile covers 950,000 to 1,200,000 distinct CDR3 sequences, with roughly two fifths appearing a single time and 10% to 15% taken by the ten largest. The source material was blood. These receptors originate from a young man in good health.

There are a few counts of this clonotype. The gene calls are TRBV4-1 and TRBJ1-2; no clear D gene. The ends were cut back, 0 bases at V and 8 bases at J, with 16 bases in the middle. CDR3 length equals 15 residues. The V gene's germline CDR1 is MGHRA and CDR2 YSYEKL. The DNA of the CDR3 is TGCGCCAGCAGCCAAGAATTGGGGTCTAAATCGGGCTACACCTTC. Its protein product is CASSQELGSKSGYTF.

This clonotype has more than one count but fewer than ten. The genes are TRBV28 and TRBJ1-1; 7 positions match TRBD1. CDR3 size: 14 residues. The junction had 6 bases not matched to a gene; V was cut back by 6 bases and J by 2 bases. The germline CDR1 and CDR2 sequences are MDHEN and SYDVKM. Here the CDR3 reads CASRLTGLNTEAFF. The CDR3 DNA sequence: TGTGCCAGCAGGCTGACAGGGCTTAACACTGAAGCTTTCTTT.

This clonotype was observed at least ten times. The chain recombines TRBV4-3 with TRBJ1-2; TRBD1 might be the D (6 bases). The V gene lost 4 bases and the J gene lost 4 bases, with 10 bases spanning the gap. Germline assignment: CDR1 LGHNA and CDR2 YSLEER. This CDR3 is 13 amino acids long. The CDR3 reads CASSRTGTYGYTF. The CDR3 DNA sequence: TGCGCCAGCAGCCGAACAGGGACCTATGGCTACACCTTC.

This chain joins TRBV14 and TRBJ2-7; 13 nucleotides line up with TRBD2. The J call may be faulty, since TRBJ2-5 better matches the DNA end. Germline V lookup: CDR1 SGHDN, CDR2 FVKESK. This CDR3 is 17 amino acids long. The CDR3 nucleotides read TGTGCCAGCAGCCAAGCTTCTGGGACTAGCGGGGAAGAGACCCAGTACTTC. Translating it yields CASSQASGTSGEETQYF.

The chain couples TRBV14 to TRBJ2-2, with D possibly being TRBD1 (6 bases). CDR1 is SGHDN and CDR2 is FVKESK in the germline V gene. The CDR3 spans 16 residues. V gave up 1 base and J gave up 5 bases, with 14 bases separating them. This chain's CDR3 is CASSQGVGTTTGELFF. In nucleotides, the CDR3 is TGTGCCAGCAGCCAAGGAGTCGGGACAACGACCGGGGAGCTGTTTTTT.

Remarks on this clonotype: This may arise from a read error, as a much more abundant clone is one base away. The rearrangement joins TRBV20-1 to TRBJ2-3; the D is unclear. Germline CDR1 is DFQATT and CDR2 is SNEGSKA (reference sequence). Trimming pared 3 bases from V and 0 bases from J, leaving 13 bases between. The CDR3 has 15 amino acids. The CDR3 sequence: CSASRTGHSTDTQYF. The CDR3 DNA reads TGCAGTGCTAGTAGAACCGGCCATAGCACAGATACGCAGTATTTT.

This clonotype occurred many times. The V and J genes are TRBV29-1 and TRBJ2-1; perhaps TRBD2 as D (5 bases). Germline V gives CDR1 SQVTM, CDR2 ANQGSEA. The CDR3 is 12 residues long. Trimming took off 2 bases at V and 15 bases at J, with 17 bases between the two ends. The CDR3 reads CSVEYAAGPPFF. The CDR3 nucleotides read TGCAGCGTTGAATATGCCGCGGGCCCCCCGTTCTTC.

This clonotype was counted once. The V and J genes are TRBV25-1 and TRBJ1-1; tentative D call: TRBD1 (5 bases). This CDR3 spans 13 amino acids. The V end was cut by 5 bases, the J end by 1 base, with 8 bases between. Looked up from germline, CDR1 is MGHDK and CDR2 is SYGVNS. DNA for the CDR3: TGTGCCAGCAGTATGGGGCGGAACACTGAAGCTTTCTTT. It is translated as CASSMGRNTEAFF.

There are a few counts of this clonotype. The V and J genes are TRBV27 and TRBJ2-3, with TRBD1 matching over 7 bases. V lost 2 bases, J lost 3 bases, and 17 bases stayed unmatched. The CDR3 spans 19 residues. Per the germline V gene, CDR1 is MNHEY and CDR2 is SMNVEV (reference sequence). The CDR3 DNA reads TGTGCCAGCAGTTTAAAGCCTCTGAACTTCCAGGGGGTAACAGATACGCAGTATTTT. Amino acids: CASSLKPLNFQGVTDTQYF.

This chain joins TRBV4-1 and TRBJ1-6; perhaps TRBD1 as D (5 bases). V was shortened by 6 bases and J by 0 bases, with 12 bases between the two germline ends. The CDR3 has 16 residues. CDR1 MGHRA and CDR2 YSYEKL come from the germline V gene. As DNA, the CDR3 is TGCGCCAGCAGGGTAGGGGAAGCCTCCTATAATTCACCCCTCCACTTT. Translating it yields CASRVGEASYNSPLHF.

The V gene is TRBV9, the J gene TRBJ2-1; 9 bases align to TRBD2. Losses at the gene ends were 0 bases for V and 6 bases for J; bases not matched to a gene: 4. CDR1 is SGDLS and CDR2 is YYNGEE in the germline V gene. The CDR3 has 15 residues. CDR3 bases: TGTGCCAGCAGCGTAGCCAGCGGGGGGACCAATGAGCAGTTCTTC. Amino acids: CASSVASGGTNEQFF.

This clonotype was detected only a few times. Here the CDR3 reads CASRNRQSYGYTF. As DNA, the CDR3 is TGTGCCAGCCGGAATAGACAAAGCTATGGCTACACCTTC. This chain joins TRBV6-1 and TRBJ1-2; D remains ambiguous. V shed 8 bases and J shed 4 bases, with 14 bases lying between them. The CDR3 extends over 13 amino acids. Germline V gives CDR1 MNHNS, CDR2 SASEGT.

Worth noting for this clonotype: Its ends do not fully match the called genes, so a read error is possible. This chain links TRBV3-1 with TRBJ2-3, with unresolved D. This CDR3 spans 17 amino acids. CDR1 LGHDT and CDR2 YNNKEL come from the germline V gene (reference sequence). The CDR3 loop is CAGSQVGSLQGTDTQYF. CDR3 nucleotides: TGTGCCGGCAGCCAAGTTGGGTCTTTGCAGGGCACAGATACGCAGTATTTT.

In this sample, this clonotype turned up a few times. CDR3 sequence reads: CASSFRGTSTDTQYF. CDR3 sequence (DNA): TGTGCCAGCAGTTTCAGGGGCACTAGCACAGATACGCAGTATTTT. This chain connects TRBV27 to TRBJ2-3, with D perhaps matching TRBD1 (6 bases). V was pared by 3 bases and J by 0 bases, with 10 bases between. This CDR3 contains 15 residues. Germline loops: CDR1 MNHEY, CDR2 SMNVEV (reference sequence).

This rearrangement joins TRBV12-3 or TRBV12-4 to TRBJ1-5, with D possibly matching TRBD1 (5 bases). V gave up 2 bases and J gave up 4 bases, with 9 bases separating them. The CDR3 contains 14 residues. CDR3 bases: TGTGCCAGCAGTTTATCCGGGACTAATCAGCCCCAGCATTTT. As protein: CASSLSGTNQPQHF.

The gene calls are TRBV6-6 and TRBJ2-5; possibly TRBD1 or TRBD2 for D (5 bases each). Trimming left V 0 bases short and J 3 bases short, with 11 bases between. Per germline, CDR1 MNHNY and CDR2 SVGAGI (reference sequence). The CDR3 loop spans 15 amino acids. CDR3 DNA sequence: TGTGCCAGCAGTTACTCTCCGGGGCCAGAAGAGACCCAGTACTTC. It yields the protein CASSYSPGPEETQYF.

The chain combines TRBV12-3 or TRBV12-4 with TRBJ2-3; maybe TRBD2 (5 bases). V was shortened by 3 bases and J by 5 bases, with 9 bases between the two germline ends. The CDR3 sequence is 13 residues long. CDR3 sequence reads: CASSFVEGDTQYF. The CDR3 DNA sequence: TGTGCCAGCAGTTTTGTCGAGGGAGATACGCAGTATTTT.

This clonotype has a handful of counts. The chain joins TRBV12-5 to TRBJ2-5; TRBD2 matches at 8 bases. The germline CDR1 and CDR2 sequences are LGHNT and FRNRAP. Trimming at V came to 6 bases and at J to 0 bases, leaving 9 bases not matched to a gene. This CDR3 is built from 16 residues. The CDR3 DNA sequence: TGTGCTAGTGGAACCCTTAGCGGGGAGTACCAAGAGACCCAGTACTTC. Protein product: CASGTLSGEYQETQYF.

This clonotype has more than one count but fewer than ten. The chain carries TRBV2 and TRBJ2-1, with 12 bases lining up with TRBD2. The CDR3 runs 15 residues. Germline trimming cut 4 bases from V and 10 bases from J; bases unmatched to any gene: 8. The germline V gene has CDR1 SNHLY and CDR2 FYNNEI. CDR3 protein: CASSASTSGGDEQFF. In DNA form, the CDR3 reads TGTGCCAGCAGTGCTTCGACTAGCGGGGGTGACGAGCAGTTCTTC.

CDR3 amino acids: CAIGKASRIGEQYF. The CDR3 DNA follows: TGTGCCATCGGGAAGGCCTCCAGGATCGGCGAGCAGTACTTC. The chain recombines TRBV10-3 with TRBJ2-1; D ambiguous. The DNA end favors TRBJ2-7, so the J call may be wrong. The V gene's germline CDR1 is ENHRY and CDR2 SYGVKD. The CDR3 is 14 amino acids.

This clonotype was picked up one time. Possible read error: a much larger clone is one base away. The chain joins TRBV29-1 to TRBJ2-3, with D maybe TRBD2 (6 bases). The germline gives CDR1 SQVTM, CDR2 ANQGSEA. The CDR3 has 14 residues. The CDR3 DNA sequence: TGCAGCGTTACTCCCCCTGGGGGGAAAGATACGCGGTATTTT. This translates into CSVTPPGGKDTRYF.

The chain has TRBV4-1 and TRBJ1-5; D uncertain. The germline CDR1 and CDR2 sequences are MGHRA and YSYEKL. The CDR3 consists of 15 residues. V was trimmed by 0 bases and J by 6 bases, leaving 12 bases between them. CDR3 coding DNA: TGCGCCAGCAGCCAAGATGGGCGGTCCGGTCAGCCCCAGCATTTT. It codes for CASSQDGRSGQPQHF.

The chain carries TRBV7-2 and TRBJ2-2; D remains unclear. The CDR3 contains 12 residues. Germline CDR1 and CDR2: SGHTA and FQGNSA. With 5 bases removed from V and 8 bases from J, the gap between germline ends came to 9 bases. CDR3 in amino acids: CASSRPRGELFF. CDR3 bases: TGTGCCAGCAGCCGCCCAAGAGGGGAGCTGTTTTTT. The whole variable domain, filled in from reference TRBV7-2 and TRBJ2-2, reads GAGVSQSPSNKVTEKGKDVELRCDPISGHTALYWYRQSLGQGLEFLIYFQGNSAPDKSGLPSDRFSAERTGGSVSTLTIQRTQQEDSAVYLCASSRPRGELFFGEGSRLTVL.

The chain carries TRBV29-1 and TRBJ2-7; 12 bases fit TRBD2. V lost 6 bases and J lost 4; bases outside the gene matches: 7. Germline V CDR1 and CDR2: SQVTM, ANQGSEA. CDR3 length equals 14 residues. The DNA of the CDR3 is TGCAGCGTCTTAGGACTAGCGGGAAGGTACGAGCAGTACTTC. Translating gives CSVLGLAGRYEQYF.

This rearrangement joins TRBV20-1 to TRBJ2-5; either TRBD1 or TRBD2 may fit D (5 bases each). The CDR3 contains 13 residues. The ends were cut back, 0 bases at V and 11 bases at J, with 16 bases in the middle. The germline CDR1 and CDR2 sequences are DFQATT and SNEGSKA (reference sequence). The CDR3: CSAREGRTYEQYF. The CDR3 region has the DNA TGCAGTGCTAGAGAGGGACGAACGTATGAGCAGTACTTC.

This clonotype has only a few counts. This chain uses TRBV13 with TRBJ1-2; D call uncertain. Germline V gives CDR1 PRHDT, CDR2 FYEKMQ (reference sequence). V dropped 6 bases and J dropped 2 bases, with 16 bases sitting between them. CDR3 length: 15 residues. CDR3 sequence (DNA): TGTGCCAGCAGTGCATCGGACGGGGTCAACTATGGCTACACCTTC. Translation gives CASSASDGVNYGYTF.

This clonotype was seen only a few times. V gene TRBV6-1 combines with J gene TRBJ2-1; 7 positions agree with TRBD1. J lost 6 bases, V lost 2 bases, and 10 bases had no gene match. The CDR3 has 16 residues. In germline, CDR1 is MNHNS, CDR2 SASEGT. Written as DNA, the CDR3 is TGTGCCAGCAGTGAAACTCTTAGGGCAGGGGGCAATGAGCAGTTCTTC. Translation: CASSETLRAGGNEQFF.

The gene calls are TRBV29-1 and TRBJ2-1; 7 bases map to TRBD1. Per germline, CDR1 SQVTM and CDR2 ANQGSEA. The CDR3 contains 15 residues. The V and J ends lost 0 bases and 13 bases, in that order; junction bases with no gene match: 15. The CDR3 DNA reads TGCAGCGTTGAAGATCACAGGGGATTCCAAGAGACCCAGTTCTTC. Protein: CSVEDHRGFQETQFF.

CDR3 in DNA: TGTGCCAGCAGTTTATCGGGGCGGAACCGGGAGTATTTT. It yields the protein CASSLSGRNREYF. The chain uses TRBV28 and TRBJ2-3; D could derive from TRBD1 or TRBD2 (5 bases each). CDR1 is MDHEN, CDR2 SYDVKM, per germline. Trimming stripped 1 base from V and 13 bases from J, with 15 bases between. The CDR3 runs to 13 residues.